These T cell receptor beta chains were read from a single sample in a study of blood T cell repertoires in COVID-19. Assay used: immunoSEQ multiplex PCR; TCRdb lists only in-frame clones, some missing. The table has about 160,000 clones, 80% seen once. Input material: PBMCs or T cells enriched from blood (not recorded which). The receptors shown here come from a man aged 35 to 55 who had recovered from COVID-19. The CDR3 runs from the conserved cysteine through the conserved F or W. The D gene is left open where the match is weak. Expanded clones get a size class; other rows say once, few or many, or leave the size out.

j_call	d_call	v_call	clone_size	cdr3_nt	cdr3_aa
TRBJ2-2	-	TRBV3-1/TRBV3-2	once	TGTGCCAGCAGCCAAGAAGTGGGGATCGCGGGACGACCGAGGAGCGGGGAGCTGTTTTTT	CASSQEVGIAGRPRSGELFF
TRBJ2-1	TRBD2	TRBV3-1/TRBV3-2	-	TGTGCCAGCAGCCCAGTTGCGGGGGGGGTTTACAATGAGCAGTTCTTC	CASSPVAGGVYNEQFF
TRBJ2-3	-	TRBV5-1	-	TGCGCCAGCAGCTTGCTAGCTGGACAGCTCACAGATACGCAGTATTTT	CASSLLAGQLTDTQYF
TRBJ2-3	-	TRBV10-1	-	TGCGCCAGCAGTGATCACGGACTATCTAGCACAGATACGCAGTATTTT	CASSDHGLSSTDTQYF
TRBJ2-2	-	TRBV5-5	-	TGTGCCAGCAGCTTGTCTGAGACGAACACCGGGGAGCTGTTTTTT	CASSLSETNTGELFF
TRBJ1-3	-	TRBV25-1	-	TGTGCCAGCCCTACCCAGGGGTCGCTCGGAAACACCATATATTTT	CASPTQGSLGNTIYF
TRBJ2-7	TRBD2	TRBV5-1	-	TGCGCCAGCAGCTTGGTAGTGCGGGAGTTC	CASSLVVREF
TRBJ1-5	-	TRBV19	-	TGTGCCAGTACGACCGGGACATTCAATCAGCCCCAGCATTTT	CASTTGTFNQPQHF
TRBJ2-2	-	TRBV12-3/TRBV12-4	-	TGTGCCAGCAGTCCCCGGTTCTCCGGGGAGCTGTTTTTT	CASSPRFSGELFF
TRBJ1-2	TRBD1	TRBV6-5	-	TGTGCCAGCAGCATGACAGGGGGCGCCTATGGCTACACCTTC	CASSMTGGAYGYTF
TRBJ1-6	TRBD1	TRBV9	-	TGTGCCAGCAGCGTAGGACAGGGGGCCCTTTCACCCCTCCACTTT	CASSVGQGALSPLHF
TRBJ1-2	-	TRBV6-5	-	TGTGCCAGCGGGGCCGGGTACGGTGGCTACACCTTC	CASGAGYGGYTF
TRBJ1-2	-	TRBV7-2	-	TGTGCCAGCAGCGGAAGGGGGGGAGCTAACTATGGCTACACCTTC	CASSGRGGANYGYTF
TRBJ2-1	TRBD1	TRBV2	-	TGTGCCAGCGCAGCTTGGACAGGGATATCCAATGAGCAGTTCTTC	CASAAWTGISNEQFF
TRBJ1-1	TRBD1	TRBV4-1	-	TGCGCCAGCAGCCAAGGACAGGGGGTCACTGAAGCTTTCTTT	CASSQGQGVTEAFF
TRBJ2-2	-	TRBV5-5	-	TGTGCCAGCAGCTTGACGGACACCGGGGAGCTGTTTTTT	CASSLTDTGELFF
TRBJ1-3	-	TRBV9	-	TGTGCCAGCAGCGTAGCTTCGGACACGCGAAACACCATATATTTT	CASSVASDTRNTIYF
TRBJ1-1	TRBD1	TRBV9	-	TGTGCCAGCAGCGCCCGACAGGGCCGGGAAGCTTTCTTT	CASSARQGREAFF
TRBJ2-1	TRBD2	TRBV7-3	-	TGTGCCAGCAGCTTCCAAGCGGGGGGAATCAATGAGCAGTTCTTC	CASSFQAGGINEQFF
TRBJ1-1	-	TRBV9	-	TGTGCCAGCAGCGCCCCCCGGGGGGGTCTTAACACTGAAGCTTTCTTT	CASSAPRGGLNTEAFF
TRBJ2-1	TRBD1	TRBV11-2	-	TGTGCCAGCAGCCTAAACAGGGGGAGGTACAATGAGCAGTTCTTC	CASSLNRGRYNEQFF
TRBJ2-5	TRBD1	TRBV9	-	TGTGCCAGCAGCGAAACCGGGACAGGGAGGGAGACCCAGTACTTC	CASSETGTGRETQYF
TRBJ1-6	TRBD1	TRBV7-9	-	TGTGCCAGCAGCTTAGACAGGGGCGGCAATTCACCCCTCCACTTT	CASSLDRGGNSPLHF
TRBJ1-1	-	TRBV24-1	-	TGTGCCACCAGTGATTCGGCAGGGTACACTGAAGCTTTCTTT	CATSDSAGYTEAFF
TRBJ2-2	-	TRBV10-3	-	TGTGCCATCAGTGAGTCGAACTCAGGGATCACCGGGGAGCTGTTTTTT	CAISESNSGITGELFF
TRBJ2-3	TRBD2	TRBV2	-	TGTGCCAGCGGAGGACTAGCGGGGGGGCGGAGTAGGGATACGCAGTATTTT	CASGGLAGGRSRDTQYF
TRBJ1-1	TRBD1	TRBV2	medium-sized	TGTGCCAGCACGGCAGGGGGAGTCGCTGAAGCTTTCTTT	CASTAGGVAEAFF
TRBJ1-1	-	TRBV9	-	TGTGCCAGCTCTAAGACAGACACTGAAGCTTTCTTT	CASSKTDTEAFF
TRBJ1-1	-	TRBV29-1	-	TGCAGCGCCGAGCCCTTCGCGAACACTGAAGCTTTCTTT	CSAEPFANTEAFF
TRBJ2-2	TRBD2	TRBV2	-	TGTGCCAGCATTGGGTCGGAGCGGGGGGGCGTTTATAACGGGGAGCTGTTTTTT	CASIGSERGGVYNGELFF
TRBJ1-5	-	TRBV6-1	-	TGTGCCAGCAGTGAGGTGCGGACAGCCTTCAATCAGCCCCAGCATTTT	CASSEVRTAFNQPQHF
TRBJ2-5	TRBD2	TRBV2	-	TGTGCCAGCAGTGAACCGGAGACTAGCTGGGAGACCCAGTACTTC	CASSEPETSWETQYF
TRBJ1-5	TRBD1	TRBV5-1	few	TGCGCCAGCAGCCTCTCGACAGGGGGGGCCGGGGCCCAGCATTTT	CASSLSTGGAGAQHF
TRBJ1-3	-	TRBV2	-	TGTGCCAGCAGCGGGACACCTGGAAACACCATATATTTT	CASSGTPGNTIYF